Listed below are T cell receptor beta chains from one sample, sequenced in a study of T-cell reconstitution after alpha-beta-depleted transplantation in children. MiXCR, run by TCRdb on the PCR reads, gives a single entry per CDR3 protein. The table shows about a million distinct CDR3 sequences, with about 29% occurring only once. Material: PBMCs, mostly from graft donor cells, obtained 360 days after TCRalphabeta/CD19-depleted stem cell transplant. The receptors originated from a boy under two years old who had a stem cell transplant for SCID, so the T cells may come from the graft donor. The CDR3 runs from the conserved cysteine through the conserved F or W. Fields, in order: J gene, V gene, D gene, clone size, CDR3 protein, CDR3 DNA. A D gene is named only where the DNA matches it firmly. Clone size is not always given. Where it is, it says once, few, many or a class for expanded clones.

>TRBJ1-2|TRBV7-9|.|.
CASSLESGSYGYTF
TGTGCCAGCAGCTTAGAGTCAGGATCGTATGGCTACACCTTC
>TRBJ2-7|TRBV12-3/TRBV12-4|.|few
CASSLRADPPYEQYF
TGTGCCAGCAGTTTGAGGGCAGACCCCCCGTACGAGCAGTACTTC
>TRBJ2-1|TRBV12-3/TRBV12-4|TRBD2|.
CASSLAAGGVGEQFF
TGTGCCAGCAGTTTGGCAGCGGGGGGGGTCGGGGAGCAGTTCTTC
>TRBJ2-5|TRBV20-1|.|few
CSANYQRVQETQYF
TGCAGTGCTAATTACCAGCGGGTCCAAGAGACCCAGTACTTC
>TRBJ2-3|TRBV20-1|.|.
CSAKYTWITTDTQYF
TGCAGTGCTAAGTACACGTGGATTACCACAGATACGCAGTATTTT
>TRBJ1-5|TRBV10-2|.|few
CASSESTGGNQPQHF
TGCGCCAGCAGTGAGTCAACGGGAGGAAATCAGCCCCAGCATTTT
>TRBJ2-1|TRBV5-1|.|many
CASSLARAYNEQFF
TGCGCCAGCAGCTTGGCCAGGGCCTACAATGAGCAGTTCTTC
>TRBJ2-1|TRBV21-1|.|few
CASSNEAFF
TGTGCCAGCAGCAACGAGGCCTTCTTC
>TRBJ1-4|TRBV11-2|TRBD1|.
CASQHRGLRVDEKLFF
TGTGCCAGCCAGCACAGGGGGCTTCGGGTGGATGAAAAACTGTTTTTT
>TRBJ2-3|TRBV12-3/TRBV12-4|TRBD1|.
CASRSTPGQGADTQYF
TGTGCCAGCAGATCGACCCCGGGACAGGGGGCAGATACGCAGTATTTT
>TRBJ2-5|TRBV9|.|.
CASSVVGDQETQYF
TGTGCCAGCAGCGTAGTAGGGGACCAAGAGACCCAGTACTTC
>TRBJ2-3|TRBV7-2|TRBD2|.
CASSYLGLAASTDTQYF
TGTGCCAGCAGCTATTTGGGACTAGCGGCTAGCACAGATACGCAGTATTTT
>TRBJ2-5|TRBV5-1|TRBD1|.
CASSLEGQARVETQYF
TGCGCCAGCAGCTTGGAGGGACAGGCAAGGGTAGAGACCCAGTACTTC
>TRBJ2-2|TRBV10-3|TRBD2|.
CAISDIRAGTGELFF
TGTGCCATCAGTGATATCCGAGCGGGGACCGGGGAGCTGTTTTTT
>TRBJ1-2|TRBV10-3|TRBD1|many
CAISGDRVESDGYTF
TGTGCCATCAGTGGGGACAGGGTTGAATCCGATGGCTACACCTTC
>TRBJ2-7|TRBV6-1|.|few
CASSPRGGVADYEQYF
TGTGCCAGCAGCCCAAGGGGGGGGGTAGCGGATTACGAGCAGTACTTC
>TRBJ1-6|TRBV4-1|.|many
CASSQDIPHGVYNSPLHF
TGCGCCAGCAGCCAAGATATCCCCCATGGCGTGTATAATTCACCCCTCCACTTT
>TRBJ2-1|TRBV12-3/TRBV12-4|TRBD1|few
CASSSGQGPNNEQFF
TGTGCCAGCAGTTCGGGACAGGGACCCAACAATGAGCAGTTCTTC
>TRBJ1-2|TRBV12-3/TRBV12-4|.|.
CASTRGNYGYTF
TGTGCCAGCACGAGGGGTAACTATGGCTACACCTTC
>TRBJ2-1|TRBV12-3/TRBV12-4|.|.
CASSPHSNEQFF
TGTGCCAGCAGTCCTCATTCCAATGAGCAGTTCTTC
>TRBJ2-2|TRBV29-1|.|.
CSVVLGLSTGELFF
TGCAGCGTTGTGTTAGGGCTTTCCACCGGGGAGCTGTTTTTT